A selection of T cell receptor beta chains follows, all from one sample in a study of identical twins. TCRdb re-analysed the 5' RACE reads in MiXCR, keeping a single row per CDR3 protein. The repertoire holds 250,000 or so distinct CDR3 sequences, around 8.8% seen once, with 3% to 3.5% in the top ten. The same specimen was also included in a second study, on yellow fever vaccine responses in identical twins.

Sequencing was done on a sample of CD8+ T cells sorted from blood. Every receptor here comes from a woman aged 18 to 35 in good health. CDR3s leave out the opening cysteine and the closing phenylalanine or tryptophan. Fields, in order: CDR3 protein, V gene, D gene, J gene. A D gene is named only where the DNA matches it firmly.

CDR3: ASSVDARREGFPDTQY
V: TRBV2
D: TRBD2
J: TRBJ2-3

CDR3: SVEYTGEAELF
V: TRBV29-1
D: .
J: TRBJ2-2

CDR3: ASSQDRGMSSYEQY
V: TRBV4-3
D: .
J: TRBJ2-7

CDR3: ATSREGSGAGEETQY
V: TRBV15
D: .
J: TRBJ2-5

CDR3: ASSEWDRDTEAF
V: TRBV10-2
D: TRBD1
J: TRBJ1-1

CDR3: ASSRLRGGRNQPQH
V: TRBV4-2
D: .
J: TRBJ1-5

CDR3: SARDGQGYYEQY
V: TRBV20-1
D: TRBD1
J: TRBJ2-7

CDR3: ASSERNGGQETQY
V: TRBV6-1
D: .
J: TRBJ2-5

CDR3: ASSLATSGETQY
V: TRBV5-6
D: .
J: TRBJ2-5

CDR3: ASSQERAGGTDTQY
V: TRBV4-1
D: TRBD1
J: TRBJ2-3

CDR3: ASGATLYNEQF
V: TRBV6-4
D: .
J: TRBJ2-1

CDR3: ASATGDREGTGELF
V: TRBV5-1
D: .
J: TRBJ2-2

CDR3: ASSFSPAGLGYEQY
V: TRBV7-9
D: .
J: TRBJ2-7

CDR3: ASSPLGRWYT
V: TRBV16
D: .
J: TRBJ1-2

CDR3: ATSRDRASGANVLT
V: TRBV15
D: .
J: TRBJ2-6

CDR3: ASSPGLEQF
V: TRBV7-8
D: .
J: TRBJ2-1

CDR3: ATSGPDREADTQY
V: TRBV24-1
D: TRBD1
J: TRBJ2-3

CDR3: ASSPIGDLPYNEQF
V: TRBV12-3/TRBV12-4
D: .
J: TRBJ2-1

CDR3: ASRLARVRNEQF
V: TRBV27
D: TRBD2
J: TRBJ2-1